This T cell receptor beta chain was captured in a study of shared clonotypes between healthy human individuals. Study findings and constraints: It was expected that sequencing depth would affect clonotype sharing among donors. Naive subsets usually exceeded memory subsets in estimated richness. Limited genetic and exposure-history diversity came from having few donors.

Concerning this clone: Its antigen remains unknown.

This table comes from immunoSEQ multiplex PCR, and its TCRdb copy is limited to in-frame clones, with some not included. The repertoire holds about 2.2 million clones, approximately 92% seen once, with approximately 1.7% in the top ten. The CDR3 is 16 amino acids. V dropped 0 bases and J dropped 2 bases, with 14 bases sitting between them. The germline CDR1 and CDR2 sequences are SNHLY and FYNNEI. Terminally differentiated effector memory CD45RA+ cells were left out of the naive CD8 fraction, which was CD45RO-negative and positively selected for CCR7. The donor population consisted of healthy HIV-negative adults with no recent acute infections or vaccinations.

Source material: naive CD8+ T cells from PBMCs. The chain has TRBV2 and TRBJ2-7, with D perhaps given as TRBD1 or TRBD2 (5 bases each). The clonotype originates from a man younger than 35 in good health. Some clones in this sample may be carry-over from other donors' samples. CDR3 in amino acids: CASSEAPAGTPYEQYF. As DNA, the CDR3 is TGTGCCAGCAGTGAAGCGCCAGCCGGGACCCCCTACGAGCAGTACTTC.